This TCR beta chain emerged from a study of CD8 T cells in ankylosing spondylitis. Quantitative 5'-RACE with molecular barcodes generated TCR beta libraries. TCRdb re-analysed the 5' RACE reads in MiXCR, keeping a single row per CDR3 protein. In the table there are approximately 350,000 distinct CDR3 sequences, approximately 15% of which are singletons. Germline trimming cut 3 bases from V and 5 bases from J; bases unmatched to any gene: 8. CDR1 is DFQATT and CDR2 is SNEGSKA in the germline V gene (reference sequence). CDR3 length: 16 residues. The sequencing sample was made of blood, either unsorted or a sorted T cell fraction (not recorded which). This receptor was obtained from a male donor with ankylosing spondylitis or in good health (not recorded which). This chain joins TRBV20-1 and TRBJ1-6; 9 nucleotides line up with TRBD1. CDR3 nucleotide sequence: TGCAGTGCTAGGGGTACAGGGGGCACCGATAATTCACCCCTCCACTTT. Translating gives CSARGTGGTDNSPLHF.